This entry lists 8 T cell receptor beta chains sequenced from one sample in a study of tumor and adjacent non-tumor tissue in lung cancer. This sample's RNA came from whole unsorted tissue. The normal lung tissue was taken more than 3 cm from the tumor edge. The library came from three nested PCR rounds adapted from ARM-PCR protocols. Using its own MiXCR run on the multiplex PCR reads, TCRdb lists one record per CDR3 protein. The table records 70,000 to 90,000 distinct CDR3 sequences, more than 80% of them present only once. Sequenced: distant non-tumor lung tissue. The receptors derive from a man aged 55 to 70 with non-small cell lung cancer.

This clonotype was seen a single time. Mismatch with germline at one junction end may stem from a read error. This rearrangement joins TRBV6-1 to TRBJ1-5; no clear D. Germline V gives CDR1 MNHNS, CDR2 SASEGT. The CDR3 has 15 residues. CDR3 sequence (DNA): TGTGCCAGCAATGAAGTTGAGGGATTGAATCAGCCCCAGCATTTT. It specifies CASNEVEGLNQPQHF.

Note on this clonotype: Its ends do not fully match the called genes, so a read error is possible. This sequence joins TRBV11-3 and TRBJ2-5; tentative D call: TRBD2 (5 bases). This CDR3 is 13 amino acids long. Germline V gene sequence: CDR1 SGHNT, CDR2 YENEEA. CDR3 region: CASSCTGEEAQYF. The CDR3 DNA sequence: TGTGCCAGTAGCTGTACCGGGGAAGAGGCCCAGTACTTC. The variable domain in full, with the rest retrieved from reference TRBV11-3 and TRBJ2-5, is EAGVVQSPRYKIIEKKQPVAFWCNPISGHNTLYWYLQNLGQGPELLIRYENEEAVDDSQLPKDRFSAERLKGVDSTLKIQPAELGDSAVYLCASSCTGEEAQYFGPGTRLLVL.

This clonotype occurred many times. The chain employs TRBV6-2 or TRBV6-3 and TRBJ2-3, with D unclear. This CDR3 spans 12 amino acids. Germline assignment: CDR1 MNHEY and CDR2 SVGEGT. The V and J ends lost 2 bases and 3 bases respectively, with 3 bases between them. The CDR3 region has the DNA TGTGCCAGCAGTTACGGGACAGATACGCAGTATTTT. Translating gives CASSYGTDTQYF.

The chain couples TRBV11-2 to TRBJ2-6; 7 bases map to TRBD1. The CDR3 consists of 19 residues. In germline, CDR1 is SGHAT, CDR2 FQNNGV. V shed 8 bases, J shed 0 bases, and the junction held 16 bases outside the gene matches. The CDR3 region is CASCLVLKDRPSGANVLTF. CDR3 nucleotides: TGTGCCAGCTGTTTAGTTCTAAAGGACAGGCCCTCTGGGGCCAACGTCCTGACTTTC. The full variable domain, with the rest looked up from reference TRBV11-2 and TRBJ2-6, is EAGVAQSPRYKIIEKRQSVAFWCNPISGHATLYWYQQILGQGPKLLIQFQNNGVVDDSQLPKDRFSAERLKGVDSTLKIQPAKLEDSAVYLCASCLVLKDRPSGANVLTFGAGSRLTVL.

This clonotype came up a few times. Since a much larger clone is just one base distant, this may be a read error. V and J are TRBV13 and TRBJ2-3, with a tentative D call TRBD2 (5 bases). Germline V lookup: CDR1 PRHDT, CDR2 FYEKMQ (reference sequence). CDR3 size: 12 residues. The CDR3 region has the DNA TGTGCCAACAGCTCTAGCACGCATACGCAGTATTTT. It specifies CANSSSTHTQYF.

In regard to this clonotype: A junction end diverges from the germline sequence, so it may reflect a read error. This rearrangement joins TRBV10-3 to TRBJ2-7, with D possibly being TRBD1 or TRBD2 (5 bases each). This CDR3 comprises 13 residues. CDR1 and CDR2 (germline): ENHRY, SYGVKD. This CDR3 is CATRGAADYEQYF. The CDR3 nucleotides are TGTGCCACCAGAGGGGCAGCCGACTACGAACAGTACTTC.

This clonotype was observed many times. V is TRBV28 and J is TRBJ2-7; D is uncertain. V gave up 4 bases and J gave up 3 bases, with 19 bases separating them. Germline CDR1 and CDR2: MDHEN and SYDVKM. This CDR3 comprises 16 residues. The CDR3 sequence is CASSSLHPNRIYEQYF. In nucleotides, the CDR3 is TGTGCCAGCAGTTCCCTACACCCCAATCGGATCTACGAGCAGTACTTC.

This clonotype appeared many times. The gene calls are TRBV20-1 and TRBJ2-7, with 10 bases aligning to TRBD1. Trimming at V came to 6 bases and at J to 5 bases, leaving 4 bases not matched to a gene. Germline V gene sequence: CDR1 DFQATT, CDR2 SNEGSKA (reference sequence). The CDR3 has 12 residues. The CDR3 is CSARQGAHEQYF. In DNA form, the CDR3 reads TGCAGTGCGAGACAGGGGGCACACGAGCAGTACTTC.